A single sample gave rise to the 22 T cell receptor beta chains below, sequenced in a study of cytomegalovirus exposure and HLA in healthy donors. Amplification used 60 Vbeta primers and 13 Jbeta primers. Clones were sequenced by immunoSEQ multiplex PCR, and TCRdb holds only the in-frame ones, with some missing. The sample shows 150,000 or so clones, 82% of them seen only once. The sequencing sample was made of PBMCs. Every receptor here comes from a woman aged 45-65 years in good health and CMV-seropositive.

The chain combines TRBV30 with TRBJ1-2, with a tentative D call TRBD1 (6 bases). Germline values: CDR1 GTSNPN, CDR2 SVGIG (reference sequence). V was pared by 4 bases and J by 4 bases, with 19 bases between. The CDR3 spans 15 residues. The CDR3 is CAWTPLRDTRYGYTF. Written as DNA, the CDR3 is TGTGCCTGGACCCCCCTCCGGGACACCCGCTATGGCTACACCTTC.

The chain carries TRBV5-8 and TRBJ2-7, with 10 bases fitting TRBD2. The CDR3 has 15 residues. The germline V gene has CDR1 SGHTS and CDR2 YDEGEE. Trimming removed 3 bases from V and 4 bases from J; junction bases left unmatched: 7. The CDR3 DNA sequence: TGTGCCAGCAGCTCACTAGCGGGAAGGTCTTACGAGCAGTACTTC. This codes for CASSSLAGRSYEQYF.

The chain carries TRBV5-1 and TRBJ1-4, with D hard to call. The CDR3 extends over 14 amino acids. CDR1 is SGHRS and CDR2 is YFSETQ in the germline V gene. The ends were cut back, 1 base at V and 4 bases at J, with 8 bases in the middle. The CDR3 reads CASSLSGVNEKLFF. CDR3 nucleotides: TGCGCCAGCAGCTTGTCGGGAGTTAATGAAAAACTGTTTTTT.

The chain links TRBV6-1 to TRBJ1-1; D is uncertain. Germline V gene sequence: CDR1 MNHNS, CDR2 SASEGT. The CDR3 length is 13 residues. Deletions cut 5 bases from V and 0 bases from J, with 7 bases between. As DNA, the CDR3 is TGTGCCAGCAGTCGGCGGGTGAACACTGAAGCTTTCTTT. Its translation: CASSRRVNTEAFF.

This clone showed up just a few times. Additional DNA sequences in this sample encode the identical CDR3. This chain links TRBV6-5 with TRBJ2-3; D remains unclear. The CDR3 is 14 residues long. Germline V gene sequence: CDR1 MNHEY, CDR2 SVGAGI. V lost 3 bases and J lost 2, with 9 bases in between. The CDR3 bases are TGTGCCAGCAGTTATCGGTTTTCCACAGATACGCAGTATTTT. Its translation: CASSYRFSTDTQYF.

The chain joins TRBV2 to TRBJ1-4; 8 nucleotides line up with TRBD1. V lost 6 bases, J lost 5 bases, and 5 bases stayed unmatched. Germline V gene sequence: CDR1 SNHLY, CDR2 FYNNEI. This CDR3 has 14 residues. The CDR3, as DNA: TGTGCCAGCAGATCAGGGGGCGGAAATGAAAAACTGTTTTTT. As protein: CASRSGGGNEKLFF.

The V call is TRBV5-6, the J call TRBJ1-3, with TRBD1 matching over 8 bases. The CDR3 contains 14 residues. V lost 0 bases and J lost 4; bases outside the gene matches: 0. Germline V gives CDR1 SGHDT, CDR2 YYEEEE. CDR3 in DNA: TGTGCCAGCAGCTTGGACAGGGGGGGAAACACCATATATTTT. Protein: CASSLDRGGNTIYF.

This chain connects TRBV18 to TRBJ2-5; a possible D gene is TRBD1 (6 bases). V lost 3 bases and J lost 5, with 19 bases in between. The CDR3 loop spans 16 amino acids. Germline CDR1 KGHSH, CDR2 LQKENI. The CDR3 reads CASSPLPPTGPETQYF. CDR3 sequence (DNA): TGTGCCAGCTCACCTCTCCCCCCCACAGGGCCGGAGACCCAGTACTTC. Based on the CDR3 plus reference TRBV18 and TRBJ2-5, the full variable domain is NAGVMQNPRHLVRRRGQEARLRCSPMKGHSHVYWYRQLPEEGLKFMVYLQKENIIDESGMPKERFSAEFPKEGPSILRIQQVVRGDSAAYFCASSPLPPTGPETQYFGPGTRLLVL.

The chain uses TRBV29-1 and TRBJ2-3; 12 bases line up with TRBD2. This CDR3 has 16 amino acids. The V gene's germline CDR1 is SQVTM and CDR2 ANQGSEA. V gave up 7 bases and J gave up 2 bases; unmatched junction bases: 10. The CDR3, as DNA: TGCAGCGCCCGCCAACTAGCGGGGGGACCCACAGATACGCAGTATTTT. It translates to CSARQLAGGPTDTQYF.

The rearrangement uses TRBV6-6 and TRBJ2-3; the D is unclear. The ends were cut back, 5 bases at V and 2 bases at J, with 2 bases in the middle. CDR1 MNHNY and CDR2 SVGAGI come from the germline V gene (reference sequence). This CDR3 has 11 residues. In DNA, the CDR3 is TGTGCCAGCAGTCACACAGATACGCAGTATTTT. It codes for CASSHTDTQYF.

The V gene is TRBV27, the J gene TRBJ2-3; 12 bases are a match to TRBD2. V trimming: 3 bases; J trimming: 7 bases; junction bases outside the gene matches: 8. This CDR3 comprises 16 residues. Per germline, CDR1 MNHEY and CDR2 SMNVEV (reference sequence). CDR3 bases: TGTGCCAGCAGTTTCCAGACTAGCGGGGGCTCCTATACGCAGTATTTT. Translation gives CASSFQTSGGSYTQYF.

This rearrangement joins TRBV12-5 to TRBJ2-1; 9 bases map to TRBD2. Germline trimming cut 5 bases from V and 1 base from J; bases unmatched to any gene: 6. There are 16 residues in the CDR3. Germline CDR1 and CDR2: LGHNT and FRNRAP. The CDR3 loop reads CASGRNSGGSYNEQFF. CDR3 sequence (DNA): TGTGCTAGTGGTCGTAATAGCGGGGGTTCCTACAATGAGCAGTTCTTC.

CDR3 DNA: TGTGCCAGCAGCCCCCTAGGAGCGGGGGGGGGTACGCAGTATTTT. Amino acids: CASSPLGAGGGTQYF. The genes are TRBV7-2 and TRBJ2-3; 10 positions agree with TRBD2. Germline loops: CDR1 SGHTA, CDR2 FQGNSA. The CDR3 totals 15 residues. After removal of 5 bases from V and 8 bases from J, the junction contained 10 bases not matched to a gene.

The gene calls are TRBV19 and TRBJ2-2; 9 bases map to TRBD1. The CDR3 contains 14 residues. Germline CDR1 reads LNHDA; CDR2 reads SQIVND (reference sequence). V shed 7 bases, J shed 5 bases, and the junction held 5 bases outside the gene matches. CDR3 nucleotide sequence: TGTGCCAGTACTGAGACAGGGGGGACCGGGGAGCTGTTTTTT. Its translation: CASTETGGTGELFF.

The J gene is TRBJ2-3, the V gene TRBV9, with 8 bases identical to TRBD1. Germline V gene sequence: CDR1 SGDLS, CDR2 YYNGEE. With 3 bases clipped from V and 4 bases from J, the junction kept 10 bases outside the gene matches. The CDR3 contains 16 residues. The CDR3 region is CASSGDLDRGADTQYF. The CDR3 coding sequence is TGTGCCAGCAGCGGAGACCTCGACAGGGGTGCAGATACGCAGTATTTT.

The rearrangement links TRBV11-2 to TRBJ2-1; D unclear. This CDR3 has 14 residues. V lost 1 base and J lost 8, with 12 bases in between. Germline V gene lookup returns CDR1 SGHAT and CDR2 FQNNGV. CDR3 sequence (DNA): TGTGCCAGCAGCTTAGTGCCCAGGTCGTATGAGCAGTTCTTC. It specifies CASSLVPRSYEQFF.

V and J are TRBV7-9 and TRBJ2-1; 12 nucleotides align to TRBD2. The germline gives CDR1 SEHNR, CDR2 FQNEAQ (reference sequence). CDR3 length equals 14 residues. V shed 6 bases and J 5 bases; nucleotides not matched to a gene: 2. The CDR3 protein is CASSRLAGDNEQFF. CDR3 coding DNA: TGTGCCAGCAGTCGACTAGCGGGGGACAATGAGCAGTTCTTC.

The chain recombines TRBV19 with TRBJ1-1; 7 positions match TRBD1. The CDR3 consists of 15 residues. Germline V gene sequence: CDR1 LNHDA, CDR2 SQIVND (reference sequence). Trimming removed 7 bases from V and 0 bases from J; junction bases left unmatched: 8. The CDR3 loop is CASTSPTGMNTEAFF. Here the CDR3 DNA reads TGTGCCAGTACCTCCCCGACAGGGATGAACACTGAAGCTTTCTTT.

V usage is TRBV6-5 and J usage is TRBJ2-1, with 8 bases identical to TRBD2. J gave up 10 bases and V 4 bases, and 12 bases lay outside the gene matches. CDR3 size: 15 residues. The germline gives CDR1 MNHEY, CDR2 SVGAGI. The CDR3 reads CASSSSGGRGREQFF. DNA for the CDR3: TGTGCCAGCAGTTCCAGCGGGGGCAGGGGTCGAGAGCAGTTCTTC.

V is TRBV2 and J is TRBJ2-7; 9 bases map to TRBD1. The germline V gene encodes CDR1 SNHLY and CDR2 FYNNEI. The CDR3 runs 14 residues. V trimming: 8 bases; J trimming: 3 bases; junction bases outside the gene matches: 8. CDR3 in DNA: TGTGCCAGCGGGTTGGGACAGGGATACTACGAGCAGTACTTC. Residues: CASGLGQGYYEQYF.

V usage is TRBV4-1 and J usage is TRBJ2-4, with 8 bases lining up with TRBD1. After removal of 0 bases from V and 3 bases from J, the junction contained 4 bases not matched to a gene. The CDR3 spans 16 residues. Germline V gives CDR1 MGHRA, CDR2 YSYEKL. The CDR3 here is CASSQDKGQGKNIQYF. CDR3 DNA sequence: TGCGCCAGCAGCCAAGATAAAGGACAGGGCAAAAACATTCAGTACTTC.

This chain's CDR3 is CASSPRQRNTGELFF. The DNA of the CDR3 is TGTGCCAGCAGCCCCCGGCAGCGGAACACCGGGGAGCTGTTTTTT. The chain joins TRBV4-2 to TRBJ2-2; D is unresolved. V shed 4 bases and J shed 1 base, with 10 bases lying between them. Germline CDR1 and CDR2: LGHNA and YNFKEQ. The CDR3 is 15 residues long.